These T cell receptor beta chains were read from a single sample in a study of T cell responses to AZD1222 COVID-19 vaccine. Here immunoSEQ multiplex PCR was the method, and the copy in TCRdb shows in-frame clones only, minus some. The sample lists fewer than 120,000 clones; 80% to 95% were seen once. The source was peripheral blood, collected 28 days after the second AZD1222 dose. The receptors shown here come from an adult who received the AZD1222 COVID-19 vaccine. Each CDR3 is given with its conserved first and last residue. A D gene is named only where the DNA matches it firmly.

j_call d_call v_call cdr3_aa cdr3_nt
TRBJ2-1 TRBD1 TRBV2 CATQGGSSYNEQFF TGTGCCACACAGGGGGGCAGCTCCTACAATGAGCAGTTCTTC
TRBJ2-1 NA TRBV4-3 CASSQGSEQFF TGCGCCAGCAGCCAAGGTTCGGAGCAGTTCTTC
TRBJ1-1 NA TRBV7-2 CASRQGPNTEAFF TGTGCCAGCAGGCAGGGGCCCAACACTGAAGCTTTCTTT
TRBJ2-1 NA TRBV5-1 CASSLGGSSYNEQFF TGCGCCAGCAGCTTGGGGGGGAGCTCCTACAATGAGCAGTTCTTC
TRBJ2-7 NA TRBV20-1 CSVQAYEQYF TGCAGTGTCCAGGCCTACGAGCAGTACTTC
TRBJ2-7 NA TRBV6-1 CASSETTVSYEQYF TGTGCCAGCAGTGAGACGACGGTATCCTACGAGCAGTACTTC
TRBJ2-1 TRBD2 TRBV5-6 CASSMGGGYNEQFF TGTGCCAGCAGCATGGGCGGGGGATACAATGAGCAGTTCTTC
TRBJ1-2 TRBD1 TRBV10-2 CASSNDRVYGYTF TGCGCCAGCAGTAACGACAGGGTCTATGGCTACACCTTC
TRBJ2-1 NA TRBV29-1 CSGLWNEQFF TGCAGCGGGCTGTGGAATGAGCAGTTCTTC
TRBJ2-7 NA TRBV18 CASSPPSGNPSYEQYF TGTGCCAGCTCACCACCGTCGGGGAATCCCTCTTACGAGCAGTACTTC
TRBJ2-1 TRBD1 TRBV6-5 CASSSQGAYNEQFF TGTGCCAGCAGTTCTCAGGGGGCCTACAATGAGCAGTTCTTC
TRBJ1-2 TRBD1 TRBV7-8 CASSARTGDYGYTF TGTGCCAGCAGCGCAAGGACAGGTGACTATGGCTACACCTTC
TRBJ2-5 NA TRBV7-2 CASSLGSGVYETQYF TGTGCCAGCAGCTTAGGTTCCGGGGTCTACGAGACCCAGTACTTC
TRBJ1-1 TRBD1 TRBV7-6 CASSLNPGGTEAFF TGTGCCAGCAGCTTAAACCCAGGGGGCACTGAAGCTTTCTTT
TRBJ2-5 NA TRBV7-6 CASSLAPSAETQYF TGTGCCAGCAGCTTAGCCCCTAGCGCAGAGACCCAGTACTTC
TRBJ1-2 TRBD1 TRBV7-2 CASSLGGQLNYGYTF TGTGCCAGCAGCTTAGGGGGACAGCTTAACTATGGCTACACCTTC
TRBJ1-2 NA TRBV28 CASSLRGFNYGYTF TGTGCCAGCAGTTTACGGGGATTTAACTATGGCTACACCTTC
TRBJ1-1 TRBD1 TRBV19 CASSVTGTAEAFF TGTGCCAGTAGTGTAACCGGGACAGCCGAAGCTTTCTTT
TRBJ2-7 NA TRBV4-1 CASSQGGSWGSYEQYF TGCGCCAGCAGCCAAGGGGGGAGCTGGGGCTCCTACGAGCAGTACTTC
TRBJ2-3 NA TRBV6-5 CASSLRGGTTDTQYF TGTGCCAGCAGTCTTCGGGGCGGGACCACAGATACGCAGTATTTT
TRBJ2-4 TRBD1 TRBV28 CASEQTGANIQYF TGTGCCAGCGAACAAACAGGGGCGAACATTCAGTACTTC